This TCR beta chain was recovered during a study of blood T cell repertoires in COVID-19. TCRdb keeps only in-frame clones here, not all; method: immunoSEQ multiplex PCR. Of about 40,000 clones listed, 87% are singletons. Germline CDR1 is SGDLS and CDR2 is YYNGEE. CDR3 length equals 14 residues. V was clipped by 1 base and J by 7 bases; unmatched bases: 8. The V gene is TRBV9, the J gene TRBJ2-7, with 7 bases lining up with TRBD1. This clonotype was obtained from a woman of 80 years or more with active COVID-19. The sequencing input was peripheral blood. CDR3 amino acids: CASSVRDRAWEQYF. The CDR3 DNA reads TGTGCCAGCAGCGTACGGGACAGAGCTTGGGAGCAGTACTTC.